This T cell receptor (beta chain) was identified in a study of blood T cell repertoires in COVID-19 (dated by TCRdb to about 2020). Concerning the study at large: The collaborator samples originated in the United States, Italy and Spain and spanned the acute and convalescent phases of COVID-19. The material from the prospective study consisted of cDNA or gDNA derived from T cells, B-cell-depleted T cells, or PBMCs. The dataset comprised deeply sampled blood TCRbeta repertoires from subjects exposed to, actively infected with, or recovered from COVID-19. A freely available public database, intended as a resource for researchers studying the immune response to SARS-CoV-2, is where the repertoires were released. Samples came from the ongoing ImmuneRACE study (first 160 participants) plus 1,254 subjects from 6 global collaborators. Nearly every sample came with metadata listing a de-identified subject ID, COVID-19 status, age in years and sex. Where available, HLA class I and class II types were taken from metadata supplied by the sample provider and were not determined by assay-based typing.

What the research found in general, with its limitations: How much clinical and demographic metadata was included differed by source and by participant, and the metadata was provided uncurated.

The germline V gene gives CDR1 as MDHEN and CDR2 as SYDVKM. The CDR3, cysteine through phenylalanine, is 15 amino acids long. Only the CDR3 region is kept as DNA, spanning 45 bases read in frame from base 1. Trimming removed 7 bases from V and 3 bases from J, leaving 16 bases between the germline ends. One collaborating source in Seattle enrolled patients during active infection and followed them longitudinally through the course of disease. Whole blood was collected in K2EDTA tubes by collaborating institutions according to the institutions' own protocols. For TCRbeta analysis, collaborator samples were shipped as frozen whole blood, as isolated PBMCs, or as DNA extracted from either sample type. The immunoSEQ Assay, a bias-controlled multiplex PCR, was used to amplify TCRbeta CDR3 regions from genomic DNA. As for the original processing: The number of nucleated cells in each sample was estimated from the amplification of reference gene primers within the assay. Sequence reads were collapsed and filtered to measure the absolute abundance of every unique TCRbeta CDR3 rearrangement. For each sample, productive Simpson clonality was calculated as the square root of Simpson's diversity index over productive rearrangements. The table comes from immuneACCESS by way of TCRdb, which keeps in-frame sequences with V and J called. Part of the clones is missing from these tables; in studies checked, under half for an unresolved V gene and the rest for unknown reasons. V, J and clone size are taken as reported in that table, and D and trimming were inferred from the DNA itself. The sample records tens of thousands of clones, approximately 84% of which are singletons. The leading ten clones occupy less than 7% of the sample.

About this clone itself: Its specific antigen is unknown. Within one base of it there is no much larger clone, and no base qualities were kept.

In this chain, TRBV28 is recombined with TRBJ1-5; perhaps TRBD1 is the D gene, with 5 bases matching. The sequencing input was peripheral blood. This clonotype was obtained from a man aged 65 to 85 with COVID-19, enrolled during active disease. For the CDR3, the sequence is CASTSGQGDNQPQHF. The nucleotide sequence is given as TGTGCCAGCACCAGTGGACAAGGGGACAATCAGCCCCAGCATTTT.